Listed here are 23 T cell receptor beta chains from one sample, sequenced in a study of blood T cell repertoires in COVID-19. The repertoire was sequenced with immunoSEQ multiplex PCR; TCRdb's copy has only in-frame clones and lacks some. The sample has under 500,000 clones; about 85% are singletons. Sequencing was performed on PBMCs or T cells enriched from blood (not recorded which). Receptors originate from a woman aged 18-30 years with acute COVID-19.

This chain uses TRBV5-1 with TRBJ2-7; 11 nucleotides match TRBD2. CDR3 length: 15 residues. V was pared by 4 bases and J by 5 bases, with 8 bases of the junction left unmatched. The germline CDR1 and CDR2 sequences are SGHRS and YFSETQ. CDR3 DNA sequence: TGCGCCAGCAGCGGCTTAGCGGGGGGGCCGCACGAGCAGTACTTC. It translates to CASSGLAGGPHEQYF.

This clone was seen just once. The V gene is TRBV5-4, the J gene TRBJ2-5; 11 nucleotides match TRBD1. Trimming cost V 3 bases and J 2 bases; bases outside gene matches: 6. The CDR3 consists of 16 residues. Germline V lookup: CDR1 SGHNT, CDR2 YYREEE (reference sequence). The CDR3 coding sequence is TGTGCCAGCAGCTCCGGGACAGGGGGGAGTCAAGAGACCCAGTACTTC. Protein product: CASSSGTGGSQETQYF. Full variable domain (rest looked up from reference TRBV5-4 and TRBJ2-5): ETGVTQSPTHLIKTRGQQVTLRCSSQSGHNTVSWYQQALGQGPQFIFQYYREEENGRGNFPPRFSGLQFPNYSSELNVNALELDDSALYLCASSSGTGGSQETQYFGPGTRLLVL.

This clone was seen once. The gene calls are TRBV6-6 and TRBJ2-7; 8 bases are shared with TRBD2. Germline lookup yields CDR1 MNHNY and CDR2 SVGAGI (reference sequence). The CDR3 has 14 amino acids. V trimming: 6 bases; J trimming: 4 bases; junction bases outside the gene matches: 8. The CDR3 loop reads CASSFGGGPYEQYF. Here the CDR3 DNA reads TGTGCCAGCAGCTTCGGCGGGGGGCCGTACGAGCAGTACTTC.

The CDR3 nucleotides are TGCGCCAGCAGCCGAACAGGAAGTGGAAACACCATATATTTT. It encodes CASSRTGSGNTIYF. This chain joins TRBV4-1 and TRBJ1-3; D is perhaps TRBD1 (5 bases). The CDR3 runs to 14 residues. V was clipped by 4 bases and J by 3 bases, with 10 bases between them. Germline V lookup: CDR1 MGHRA, CDR2 YSYEKL.

The rearrangement links TRBV3-1 (or the pseudogene TRBV3-2) to TRBJ1-3, with D uncertain. V shed 1 base and J shed 2 bases, with 6 bases lying between them. Per the germline V gene, CDR1 is LGHDT and CDR2 is YNNKEL (reference sequence). This CDR3 is 14 amino acids long. The CDR3 DNA follows: TGTGCCAGCAGCCAAGGCGGGGCTGGAAACACCATATATTTT. Translation: CASSQGGAGNTIYF.

The genes are TRBV30 and TRBJ1-2; no clear D. V lost 8 bases to trimming and J lost 4 bases, with 23 bases between them. The CDR3 runs 15 residues. Germline-derived CDR1 and CDR2 are GTSNPN and SVGIG (reference sequence). CDR3 coding DNA: TGTGCCGGAAACTCCGGGTCGCTTAGCGTCTATGGCTACACCTTC. This gives the protein CAGNSGSLSVYGYTF.

The chain links TRBV2 to TRBJ2-3; 16 bases align to TRBD2. The V gene end was trimmed by 4 bases and the J gene end by 2 bases; junction bases not matched to a gene: 3. The CDR3 runs to 17 residues. The germline CDR1 and CDR2 sequences are SNHLY and FYNNEI. CDR3 in DNA: TGTGCCAGCAGTGTGGGACTAGCGGGGGGGGTCACAGATACGCAGTATTTT. It translates to CASSVGLAGGVTDTQYF.

This chain connects TRBV7-2 to TRBJ2-1; 10 positions match TRBD2. Germline values: CDR1 SGHTA, CDR2 FQGNSA. V shed 5 bases and J 8 bases; nucleotides not matched to a gene: 12. This CDR3 is 16 amino acids long. This CDR3 reads CASSLDIAGGRDEQFF. The CDR3, as DNA: TGTGCCAGCAGCCTGGATATAGCGGGAGGTAGGGATGAGCAGTTCTTC.

This clone was picked up one time. This chain joins TRBV7-2 and TRBJ1-1; maybe TRBD1 (6 bases). Germline CDR1 reads SGHTA; CDR2 reads FQGNSA. This CDR3 is 13 amino acids long. V was shortened by 5 bases and J by 1 base, with 8 bases between the two germline ends. The CDR3 reads CASSPGQNTEAFF. DNA of the CDR3: TGTGCCAGCAGCCCGGGACAGAACACTGAAGCTTTCTTT.

The chain is built from TRBV7-2 and TRBJ1-1, with D perhaps matching TRBD1 (6 bases). Looked up from germline, CDR1 is SGHTA and CDR2 is FQGNSA. The CDR3 covers 14 residues. V dropped 5 bases and J dropped 8 bases, with 18 bases sitting between them. The chain's CDR3 is CASSLGQYAGEAFF. The CDR3 DNA reads TGTGCCAGCAGCCTGGGACAATACGCTGGGGAAGCTTTCTTT.

The chain combines TRBV10-2 with TRBJ2-2, with TRBD2 as a possible D gene (5 bases). Germline CDR1 is WSHSY and CDR2 is SAAADI. Trimming removed 3 bases at V and 6 bases at J, with 11 bases between. This CDR3 comprises 14 residues. The CDR3 loop is CASSDMGEPGELFF. CDR3 nucleotides: TGCGCCAGCAGTGATATGGGAGAACCCGGGGAGCTGTTTTTT.

This clone has a handful of counts. V usage is TRBV3-1 (or the pseudogene TRBV3-2) and J usage is TRBJ1-6; 7 bases are shared with TRBD1. V was pared by 4 bases and J by 7 bases, with 7 bases of the junction left unmatched. Looked up from germline, CDR1 is LGHDT and CDR2 is YNNKEL (reference sequence). The CDR3 sequence is 15 residues long. DNA of the CDR3: TGTGCCAGCAGCCCATACCGGGACAGAAATTCACCCCTCCACTTT. Residues: CASSPYRDRNSPLHF.

V is TRBV7-2 and J is TRBJ1-1, with a possible D match to TRBD1 (6 bases). Trimming took off 1 base at V and 8 bases at J, with 11 bases between the two ends. The V gene's germline CDR1 is SGHTA and CDR2 FQGNSA. CDR3 length: 13 residues. The CDR3 DNA is TGTGCCAGCAGCTTAGTAGACGGGACAGAAGCTTTCTTT. This codes for CASSLVDGTEAFF.

Only one count was recorded for this clone. J is TRBJ1-1 and V is TRBV28; D ambiguous. Trimming pared 11 bases from V and 11 bases from J, leaving 24 bases between. This CDR3 contains 13 residues. Germline V gene lookup returns CDR1 MDHEN and CDR2 SYDVKM. The CDR3 loop is CARTRGFCLGAFF. The DNA of the CDR3 is TGTGCCCGAACTCGGGGTTTCTGTTTAGGGGCTTTCTTT.

This clone was counted only a few times. This chain links TRBV7-9 with TRBJ2-2; 8 positions agree with TRBD2. Germline V gives CDR1 SEHNR, CDR2 FQNEAQ (reference sequence). The CDR3 consists of 13 residues. Germline trimming cut 5 bases from V and 11 bases from J; bases unmatched to any gene: 7. The DNA of the CDR3 is TGTGCCAGCAGCCCGAGCGGGGGTGGAGAGCTGTTTTTT. Its protein product is CASSPSGGGELFF.

The CDR3 region has the DNA TGTGCCAGCAGCTTGACAGGGACCATATACTACGAGCAGTACTTC. Protein sequence: CASSLTGTIYYEQYF. The chain uses TRBV5-4 and TRBJ2-7; D is possibly TRBD1 (6 bases). V was cut by 1 base and J by 3 bases, with 14 bases left in between. CDR1 is SGHNT, CDR2 YYREEE, per germline (reference sequence). CDR3 length: 15 amino acids. Full variable domain (outside the CDR3, taken from reference TRBV5-4 and TRBJ2-7): ETGVTQSPTHLIKTRGQQVTLRCSSQSGHNTVSWYQQALGQGPQFIFQYYREEENGRGNFPPRFSGLQFPNYSSELNVNALELDDSALYLCASSLTGTIYYEQYFGPGTRLTVT.

The chain joins TRBV11-3 to TRBJ1-1; no clear D gene. CDR3 length: 12 residues. CDR1 and CDR2 (germline): SGHNT, YENEEA. Trimming stripped 3 bases from V and 2 bases from J, with 4 bases between. The CDR3 spells CASSFQNTEAFF. The CDR3 DNA follows: TGTGCCAGCAGCTTTCAAAACACTGAAGCTTTCTTT.

The genes are TRBV2 and TRBJ1-5, with 10 bases fitting TRBD1. The V and J ends lost 5 bases and 7 bases, in that order; junction bases with no gene match: 11. The CDR3 runs 16 residues. Germline values: CDR1 SNHLY, CDR2 FYNNEI. CDR3 region: CASSNTGTGVHQPQHF. CDR3 in DNA: TGTGCCAGCAGTAATACCGGGACAGGGGTTCACCAGCCCCAGCATTTT. Filled out from reference TRBV2 and TRBJ1-5, the complete variable domain reads EPEVTQTPSHQVTQMGQEVILRCVPISNHLYFYWYRQILGQKVEFLVSFYNNEISEKSEIFDDQFSVERPDGSNFTLKIRSTKLEDSAMYFCASSNTGTGVHQPQHFGDGTRLSIL.

A remark on this clone: The sample contains more than one DNA sequence encoding this CDR3. The chain is built from TRBV20-1 and TRBJ2-7, with D possibly TRBD1 on 5 matching bases. CDR1 and CDR2 (germline): DFQATT, SNEGSKA (reference sequence). The CDR3 totals 11 residues. V was cut by 2 bases and J by 5 bases, with 7 bases left in between. The CDR3 DNA reads as TGCAGTGCTAGATCAGGGCACGAGCAGTACTTC. Its translation is CSARSGHEQYF.

This clone was observed a single time. The chain combines TRBV4-2 with TRBJ1-3; unclear D gene. Germline values: CDR1 LGHNA, CDR2 YNFKEQ. This CDR3 has 17 amino acids. V was clipped by 0 bases and J by 2 bases, with 14 bases between them. The chain's CDR3 is CASSQDLGWSAGNTIYF. CDR3 in DNA: TGTGCCAGCAGCCAAGATTTGGGCTGGTCCGCTGGAAACACCATATATTTT.

The sample holds a few counts of this clone. The V and J genes are TRBV7-2 and TRBJ2-1; D perhaps matches TRBD2 (6 bases). V was cut by 7 bases and J by 9 bases, with 19 bases left in between. CDR1 is SGHTA, CDR2 FQGNSA, per germline. The CDR3 is made up of 14 amino acids. The CDR3 DNA sequence: TGTGCCAGCAATTGGGGGGTGCATTTTTTTGAGCAGTTCTTC. It specifies CASNWGVHFFEQFF.

The gene calls are TRBV4-3 and TRBJ2-7, with 8 bases matching TRBD2. V lost 1 base, J lost 0 bases, and 5 bases stayed unmatched. Germline V CDR1 and CDR2: LGHNA, YSLEER. The CDR3 length is 16 residues. CDR3 bases: TGCGCCAGCAGCCAAGCGCTGACTAGCGCCTCCTACGAGCAGTACTTC. Encoded protein: CASSQALTSASYEQYF.

The chain has TRBV5-3 and TRBJ2-3, with TRBD2 identical over 9 bases. TRBV5-3 is an ORF, with its function uncertain. The J segment lost 2 bases and the V segment lost 2 bases, leaving 6 bases of the junction unmatched. The CDR3 contains 16 residues. CDR3 sequence: CARSFHPSGNTDTQYF. The CDR3 DNA follows: TGTGCCAGAAGCTTTCATCCTAGCGGGAACACAGATACGCAGTATTTT.